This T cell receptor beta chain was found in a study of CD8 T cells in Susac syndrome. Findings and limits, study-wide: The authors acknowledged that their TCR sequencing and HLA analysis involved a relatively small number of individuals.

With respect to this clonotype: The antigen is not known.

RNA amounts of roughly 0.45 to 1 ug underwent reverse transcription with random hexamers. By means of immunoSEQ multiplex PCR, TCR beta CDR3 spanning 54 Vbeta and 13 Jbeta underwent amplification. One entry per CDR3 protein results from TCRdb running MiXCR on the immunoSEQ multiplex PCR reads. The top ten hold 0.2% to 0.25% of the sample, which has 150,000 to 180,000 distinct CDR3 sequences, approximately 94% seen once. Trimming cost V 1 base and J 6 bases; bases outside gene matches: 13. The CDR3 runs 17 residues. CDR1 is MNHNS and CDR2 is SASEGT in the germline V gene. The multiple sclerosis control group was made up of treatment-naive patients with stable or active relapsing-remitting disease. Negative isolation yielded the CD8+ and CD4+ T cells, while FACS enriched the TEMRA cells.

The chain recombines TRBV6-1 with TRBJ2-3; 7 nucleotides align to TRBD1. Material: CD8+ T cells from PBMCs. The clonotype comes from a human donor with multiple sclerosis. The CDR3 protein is CASSEGRTGWDKDTQYF. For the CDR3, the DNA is TGTGCCAGCAGTGAAGGCAGGACAGGTTGGGACAAGGATACGCAGTATTTT.